This T cell receptor (beta chain) stems from a study of T cell responses to AZD1222 COVID-19 vaccine. On the study more broadly: Second-dose schedules of about 4 or about 12 weeks were combined. Overall study results and limits: Vaccine-associated CD4 TCRs spanned spike, dominant at 160-218 and 743-854. Donors skewed white British and female; clonal diversity was possibly underestimated.

Notes on this clone: Its antigen is as yet unknown.

CDR3 length: 14 residues. Between the trimmed V and J ends, which lost 0 bases and 6 bases, there was a span of 11 bases. Germline V gene sequence: CDR1 MNHEY, CDR2 SVGAGI. This table comes from immunoSEQ multiplex PCR, and its TCRdb copy is limited to in-frame clones, with some not included. This table holds some 140,000 clones, around 90% found once. The chain employs TRBV6-5 and TRBJ1-2; D remains ambiguous. The receptor comes from an adult in good health. The sample here was peripheral blood, taken on day 0 of AZD1222 vaccination. The CDR3 region is CASSYSGRFHGYTF. CDR3 sequence (DNA): TGTGCCAGCAGTTACTCGGGCAGGTTTCATGGCTACACCTTC.